One sample yielded the 31 T cell receptor beta chains listed below, sequenced in a study of cytomegalovirus exposure and HLA in healthy donors. Vbeta (60) and Jbeta (13) primers were used in the PCR. Assay: immunoSEQ multiplex PCR; the TCRdb copy retains only in-frame clones and omits some. The sample has more than 95,000 clones, more than 65% seen once. The sequencing input was PBMCs. The receptors come from a man between 35 and 55 years old in good health and CMV-seropositive.

The gene calls are TRBV4-3 and TRBJ2-1; 9 nucleotides align to TRBD1. Germline V lookup: CDR1 LGHNA, CDR2 YSLEER. This CDR3 region has 21 residues. V shed 1 base and J 0 bases; nucleotides not matched to a gene: 16. The DNA for the CDR3 is TGCGCCAGCAGCCAAGGGGCCCGGACAGGGGCCTACAGAAGCTCCTACAATGAGCAGTTCTTC. This sequence encodes CASSQGARTGAYRSSYNEQFF.

J is TRBJ2-2 and V is TRBV11-2; 9 bases agree with TRBD1. The V gene's germline CDR1 is SGHAT and CDR2 FQNNGV. This CDR3 spans 16 amino acids. The junction had 11 bases not matched to a gene; V was cut back by 7 bases and J by 5 bases. The CDR3 protein is CASTKQGQGSTGELFF. The CDR3 DNA follows: TGTGCCAGCACCAAACAGGGACAGGGAAGTACCGGGGAGCTGTTTTTT.

The genes are TRBV28 and TRBJ1-5; D perhaps matches TRBD1 (6 bases). CDR3 length: 15 residues. CDR1 MDHEN and CDR2 SYDVKM come from the germline V gene. V was clipped by 7 bases and J by 4 bases, with 17 bases between them. CDR3 sequence (DNA): TGTGCCAGCACCGAGGCAGGGGTCGCTAATCAGCCCCAGCATTTT. This translates into CASTEAGVANQPQHF.

The J gene is TRBJ1-6, the V gene TRBV28, with TRBD1 as a possible D gene (5 bases). CDR3 size: 14 residues. The V gene's germline CDR1 is MDHEN and CDR2 SYDVKM. Between the trimmed V and J ends, which lost 6 bases and 7 bases, there was a span of 13 bases. CDR3 residues: CASSLQVGNSPLHF. In DNA form, the CDR3 reads TGTGCCAGCAGCCTACAGGTTGGCAATTCACCCCTCCACTTT.

This clone was observed a single time. The rearrangement links TRBV11-1 to TRBJ2-5, with no clear D. The CDR3 is 14 residues long. Germline V gene data show CDR1 as SGHAT and CDR2 as FQDESV (reference sequence). Trimming removed 5 bases from V and 0 bases from J, with 10 bases in between. CDR3 nucleotide sequence: TGTGCCAGCAGCCCCCGGGTCAACCAAGAGACCCAGTACTTC. It is translated as CASSPRVNQETQYF.

The rearrangement links TRBV25-1 to TRBJ2-7; possibly TRBD2 for D (6 bases). The V end was cut by 4 bases, the J end by 2 bases, with 18 bases between. The CDR3 runs to 16 residues. The germline CDR1 and CDR2 sequences are MGHDK and SYGVNS. CDR3 sequence: CASSVLSGGDPYEQYF. Written as DNA, the CDR3 is TGTGCCAGCAGTGTATTATCAGGCGGGGACCCCTACGAGCAGTACTTC.

The rearrangement joins TRBV28 to TRBJ1-4, with TRBD1 matching over 11 bases. CDR3 length: 16 amino acids. V was clipped by 3 bases and J by 8 bases; unmatched bases: 8. The germline V gene encodes CDR1 MDHEN and CDR2 SYDVKM. CDR3 in DNA: TGTGCCAGCAGTTTGCCCGGGACAGGGGGAAGAGAAAAACTGTTTTTT. It is translated as CASSLPGTGGREKLFF.

This sequence joins TRBV6-5 and TRBJ2-5, with 9 bases aligning to TRBD1. Germline assignment: CDR1 MNHEY and CDR2 SVGAGI. The V and J ends lost 0 bases and 3 bases, in that order; junction bases with no gene match: 5. The CDR3 sequence is 16 residues long. CDR3 sequence: CASSYSGTGWEETQYF. The CDR3 DNA follows: TGTGCCAGCAGTTACTCTGGGACAGGGTGGGAAGAGACCCAGTACTTC.

This clone was counted only a few times. The V and J genes are TRBV11-3 and TRBJ2-1; the D is unclear. CDR1 and CDR2 from the germline V gene are SGHNT and YENEEA. Trimming stripped 1 base from V and 7 bases from J, with 11 bases between. The CDR3 sequence is 14 residues long. The CDR3 spells CASSLVGQWNEQFF. CDR3 coding DNA: TGTGCCAGCAGCTTAGTTGGGCAGTGGAATGAGCAGTTCTTC.

The genes are TRBV30 and TRBJ1-3; D is uncertain. Trimming cost V 4 bases and J 0 bases, with 13 bases left between them. From germline, CDR1 is GTSNPN and CDR2 SVGIG (reference sequence). The CDR3 spans 15 residues. The CDR3 bases are TGTGCCTGGAAGGTCGCGGATCGCTCTGGAAACACCATATATTTT. Its protein is CAWKVADRSGNTIYF.

The V and J genes are TRBV7-3 and TRBJ2-2; 10 positions agree with TRBD1. The CDR3 is made up of 16 amino acids. Per germline, CDR1 SGHTA and CDR2 FQGTGA. The ends lost 4 bases at V and 4 bases at J; junction bases unmatched: 6. The CDR3 DNA is TGTGCCAGCAGCTCCATGGGGACAGGGGTCACCGGGGAGCTGTTTTTT. It yields the protein CASSSMGTGVTGELFF.

The genes are TRBV4-2 and TRBJ2-5; D is perhaps TRBD2 (5 bases). The CDR3 extends over 15 amino acids. V dropped 5 bases and J dropped 5 bases, with 18 bases sitting between them. Germline CDR1 is LGHNA and CDR2 is YNFKEQ. The CDR3 is CASSDKPGPGETQYF. The DNA for the CDR3 is TGTGCCAGCAGCGACAAACCCGGGCCGGGGGAGACCCAGTACTTC.

This clone was counted once. The chain is built from TRBV5-5 and TRBJ2-3, with 8 bases lining up with TRBD2. The CDR3 contains 15 residues. CDR1 and CDR2 (germline): SGHKS, YYEKEE (reference sequence). V shed 4 bases and J 0 bases; nucleotides not matched to a gene: 4. CDR3 nucleotides: TGTGCCAGCAGCAACCCTAGCGGGAGCACAGATACGCAGTATTTT. Its translation: CASSNPSGSTDTQYF.

J is TRBJ2-1 and V is TRBV5-1; a possible D gene is TRBD1 (5 bases). Per germline, CDR1 SGHRS and CDR2 YFSETQ. The CDR3 has 15 amino acids. Trimming removed 7 bases from V and 1 base from J, with 15 bases in between. The CDR3 here is CASSGIAGSYNEQFF. DNA for the CDR3: TGCGCCAGCTCTGGGATAGCAGGGTCCTACAATGAGCAGTTCTTC.

This clone has a single count. CDR3 sequence (DNA): TGCGCCAGCAGCTTGGTCGGTAGCGGGGTCTCCGAGCAGTACTTC. This encodes CASSLVGSGVSEQYF. V usage is TRBV5-1 and J usage is TRBJ2-7, with 8 nucleotides matching TRBD2. The CDR3 spans 15 residues. Germline CDR1 reads SGHRS; CDR2 reads YFSETQ. The trim removed 0 bases at V and 6 bases at J, leaving 8 bases unmatched. Supplemented by reference TRBV5-1 and TRBJ2-7, the full variable domain reads KAGVTQTPRYLIKTRGQQVTLSCSPISGHRSVSWYQQTPGQGLQFLFEYFSETQRNKGNFPGRFSGRQFSNSRSEMNVSTLELGDSALYLCASSLVGSGVSEQYFGPGTRLTVT.

This chain links TRBV5-1 with TRBJ2-7, with unresolved D. The CDR3 loop spans 14 amino acids. V dropped 0 bases and J dropped 0 bases, with 7 bases sitting between them. Germline V gives CDR1 SGHRS, CDR2 YFSETQ. The CDR3, as DNA: TGCGCCAGCAGCTTGGAAGCAGGCTCCTACGAGCAGTACTTC. Protein: CASSLEAGSYEQYF.

This chain connects TRBV5-6 to TRBJ2-2; 8 bases are a match to TRBD1. CDR1 and CDR2 from the germline V gene are SGHDT and YYEEEE. Losses at the gene ends were 5 bases for V and 5 bases for J; bases not matched to a gene: 8. The CDR3 is 15 amino acids. The CDR3 is CASRLGTGKTGELFF. DNA of the CDR3: TGTGCCAGCAGACTAGGGACAGGAAAAACCGGGGAGCTGTTTTTT.

This clone appeared a few times. The CDR3 nucleotides are TGCAGCGTTGTGGGAGTTAGAGGGATTGCTGGAAACACCATATATTTT. It yields the protein CSVVGVRGIAGNTIYF. The gene calls are TRBV29-1 and TRBJ1-3; D unresolved. The CDR3 covers 16 residues. CDR1 and CDR2 (germline): SQVTM, ANQGSEA. The V gene lost 4 bases and the J gene lost 2 bases, with 18 bases spanning the gap.

The chain combines TRBV19 with TRBJ2-3; TRBD2 agrees at 7 bases. The CDR3 loop spans 13 amino acids. J lost 4 bases, V lost 3 bases, and 1 base had no gene match. Germline CDR1 and CDR2: LNHDA and SQIVND (reference sequence). The CDR3 DNA sequence: TGTGCCAGTAGTATTCGGGGGGCAGATACGCAGTATTTT. Translation: CASSIRGADTQYF.

A word on this clone: At one end the junction does not follow the germline gene, possibly because of a read error. V and J are TRBV27 and TRBJ1-1, with D unresolved. Germline CDR1 MNHEY, CDR2 SMNVEV (reference sequence). The CDR3 spans 13 residues. The CDR3 loop is CASSPRRNTGAFF. CDR3 nucleotides: TGTGCCAGCAGTCCACGGAGAAACACTGGAGCTTTCTTT.

This clone was observed once. This CDR3 is CASSQETVAGSGEQFF. The DNA of the CDR3 is TGCGCCAGCAGCCAAGAAACGGTAGCGGGATCGGGCGAGCAGTTCTTC. The V gene is TRBV4-3, the J gene TRBJ2-1; TRBD2 aligns across 8 bases. The V gene's germline CDR1 is LGHNA and CDR2 YSLEER. Germline trimming cut 0 bases from V and 10 bases from J; bases unmatched to any gene: 11. The CDR3 has 16 amino acids.

V usage is TRBV28 and J usage is TRBJ1-2; possibly TRBD1 for D (5 bases). Trimming stripped 4 bases from V and 0 bases from J, with 9 bases between. The CDR3 has 14 residues. CDR1 MDHEN and CDR2 SYDVKM come from the germline V gene. The chain's CDR3 is CASSWTFPNYGYTF. Here the CDR3 DNA reads TGTGCCAGCAGTTGGACATTTCCTAACTATGGCTACACCTTC.

This chain connects TRBV5-4 to TRBJ2-5, with D possibly matching TRBD1 (5 bases). This CDR3 has 14 amino acids. Germline V gene lookup returns CDR1 SGHNT and CDR2 YYREEE (reference sequence). The V gene lost 9 bases and the J gene lost 2 bases, with 17 bases spanning the gap. In DNA, the CDR3 is TGTGCCACGCAAGGGGTAGGCAGACAAGAGACCCAGTACTTC. Its translation is CATQGVGRQETQYF.

This chain uses TRBV5-1 with TRBJ1-2, with 9 nucleotides matching TRBD1. Germline assignment: CDR1 SGHRS and CDR2 YFSETQ. The CDR3 length is 13 residues. The V gene end was trimmed by 7 bases and the J gene end by 8 bases; junction bases not matched to a gene: 9. The CDR3 spells CASQQGAGGGYTF. The CDR3 region has the DNA TGCGCCAGCCAACAGGGGGCAGGTGGAGGCTACACCTTC.

The rearrangement links TRBV5-1 to TRBJ2-7, with 10 bases matching TRBD2. After removal of 4 bases from V and 0 bases from J, the junction contained 13 bases not matched to a gene. The germline V gene encodes CDR1 SGHRS and CDR2 YFSETQ. There are 18 residues in the CDR3. The CDR3 protein is CASSPGLSGRSSSYEQYF. CDR3 coding DNA: TGCGCCAGCAGCCCGGGACTTAGCGGGAGGTCTAGCTCCTACGAGCAGTACTTC.

This clone was detected only a few times. The V and J genes are TRBV11-3 and TRBJ2-1; D perhaps matches TRBD1 (6 bases). The CDR3 runs 14 residues. The V gene lost 5 bases and the J gene lost 5 bases, with 13 bases spanning the gap. Germline V gene sequence: CDR1 SGHNT, CDR2 YENEEA. This CDR3 reads CASSGWTEDNEQFF. CDR3 nucleotides: TGTGCCAGCAGCGGGTGGACAGAGGACAATGAGCAGTTCTTC.

The chain is built from TRBV5-4 and TRBJ2-7; 8 bases are a match to TRBD2. Trimming removed 4 bases from V and 3 bases from J; junction bases left unmatched: 3. The CDR3 has 13 residues. CDR1 SGHNT and CDR2 YYREEE come from the germline V gene (reference sequence). The CDR3 protein is CASSTSGRYEQYF. The CDR3 nucleotides are TGTGCCAGCAGCACTAGCGGACGCTACGAGCAGTACTTC.

This clone was observed a handful of times. The rearrangement joins TRBV19 to TRBJ1-5; 8 nucleotides align to TRBD1. Germline CDR1 LNHDA, CDR2 SQIVND (reference sequence). Unmatched junction bases numbered 13, after V lost 3 bases and J lost 3 bases. This CDR3 comprises 18 residues. As DNA, the CDR3 is TGTGCCAGTAGTATCCCCTTTCCCCGGACAGGGTACAATCAGCCCCAGCATTTT. Translating gives CASSIPFPRTGYNQPQHF.

The chain employs TRBV10-2 and TRBJ2-2; 8 bases fit TRBD1. Germline V gives CDR1 WSHSY, CDR2 SAAADI. With 3 bases clipped from V and 6 bases from J, the junction kept 3 bases outside the gene matches. This CDR3 has 14 residues. CDR3 region: CASSDRTGSGELFF. The CDR3 nucleotides read TGCGCCAGCAGTGACCGGACAGGGTCCGGGGAGCTGTTTTTT.

This clone was observed a single time. The V and J genes are TRBV19 and TRBJ1-4; TRBD1 might be the D (6 bases). CDR3 length: 14 residues. V was cut by 8 bases and J by 4 bases, with 14 bases left in between. Looked up from germline, CDR1 is LNHDA and CDR2 is SQIVND (reference sequence). This CDR3 reads CASGLQGFNEKLFF. The CDR3 DNA sequence: TGTGCCAGTGGGCTACAGGGCTTTAATGAAAAACTGTTTTTT.

This clone was observed a few times. The J gene is TRBJ1-4, the V gene TRBV14; 8 positions match TRBD1. Germline CDR1 is SGHDN and CDR2 is FVKESK. Trimming removed 5 bases from V and 12 bases from J; junction bases left unmatched: 8. The CDR3 totals 13 residues. In nucleotides, the CDR3 is TGTGCCAGCAGCGAACTTGGACAGGGCGAACTGTTTTTT. Translating gives CASSELGQGELFF.